The rows below give T cell receptor beta chains drawn from one sample of a study of control samples from healthy donors and cancer patients. Produced via immunoSEQ multiplex PCR; TCRdb's table is partial and in-frame only. The table has tens of thousands of clones, around nine tenths seen once. Material: PBMCs. These TCRs come from a man in his 60s with colorectal cancer. CDR3s include the opening cysteine and the closing phenylalanine or tryptophan. D genes are given only for firm matches. Clone size is given for some rows only: seen once, a few or many times, or a class if the clone is expanded.

size,V,J,D,CDR3,DNA
-,TRBV5-4,TRBJ2-1,-,CASSLASRGEQFF,TGTGCCAGCAGCTTGGCGTCCCGAGGTGAGCAGTTCTTC
few,TRBV6-5,TRBJ1-2,TRBD1,CASSYQGGSRGYTF,TGTGCCAGCAGTTACCAGGGGGGGAGCCGCGGCTACACCTTC
-,TRBV7-3,TRBJ2-3,-,CASSPGGRGGPDTQYF,TGTGCCAGCAGCCCGGGGGGCAGAGGGGGACCAGATACGCAGTATTTT
-,TRBV10-1,TRBJ2-7,-,CASNLKGYEQYF,TGCGCCAGTAATTTGAAGGGCTACGAGCAGTACTTC
-,TRBV12-5,TRBJ2-5,TRBD1,CASALGGNRGRETQYF,TGTGCTAGTGCCCTGGGGGGCAACAGGGGGCGAGAGACCCAGTACTTC
-,TRBV7-9,TRBJ2-1,-,CASSLIRGNEQFF,TGTGCCAGCAGCTTAATTCGAGGTAATGAGCAGTTCTTC
-,TRBV2,TRBJ2-7,-,CASSRDLRYEQYF,TGTGCCAGCAGCCGGGACTTACGATACGAGCAGTACTTC
once,TRBV21-1,TRBJ2-3,-,CASSKALSGSSTDTQYF,TGTGCCAGCAGCAAAGCTCTGTCCGGGAGCTCCACAGATACGCAGTATTTT
-,TRBV5-4,TRBJ1-1,-,CASSLGGQMNTEAFF,TGTGCCAGCAGCTTAGGGGGACAAATGAACACTGAAGCTTTCTTT
-,TRBV10-3,TRBJ2-1,-,CAISPRPYNEQFF,TGTGCCATCAGTCCGCGCCCCTACAATGAGCAGTTCTTC
-,TRBV19,TRBJ2-4,-,CASSTGTIQYF,TGTGCCAGTAGTACCGGGACTATTCAGTACTTC
-,TRBV10-3,TRBJ1-4,-,CAISESRTGGGAEKLFF,TGTGCCATCAGTGAGTCAAGGACGGGAGGGGGAGCTGAAAAACTGTTTTTT
-,TRBV4-1,TRBJ1-4,-,CASSQDREKLFF,TGCGCCAGCAGCCAAGATAGGGAAAAACTGTTTTTT
-,TRBV7-2,TRBJ2-5,TRBD1,CASSSQNPGQGAWETQYF,TGTGCCAGCAGCTCACAGAACCCGGGACAGGGGGCATGGGAGACCCAGTACTTC
few,TRBV7-6,TRBJ2-1,-,CASSLAQVGDEQFF,TGTGCCAGCAGCTTAGCGCAAGTTGGCGATGAGCAGTTCTTC
-,TRBV10-2,TRBJ2-7,-,CASRGLDHSSYEQYF,TGCGCCAGCAGGGGGTTGGACCATAGCTCCTACGAGCAGTACTTC
-,TRBV4-2,TRBJ1-3,-,CASSQEYLSGNTIYF,TGTGCCAGCAGCCAAGAATATCTCTCTGGAAACACCATATATTTT
-,TRBV7-9,TRBJ2-7,TRBD1,CASSFGGTGGYEQYF,TGTGCCAGCAGCTTTGGCGGGACAGGGGGCTACGAGCAGTACTTC
-,TRBV6-5,TRBJ2-3,-,CASRQQGSTDTQYF,TGTGCCAGCAGACAACAGGGTAGCACAGATACGCAGTATTTT
-,TRBV6-1,TRBJ2-2,-,CASSEWGTGNTGELFF,TGTGCCAGCAGTGAATGGGGGACGGGGAACACCGGGGAGCTGTTTTTT
-,TRBV4-1,TRBJ2-7,TRBD1,CASSPSGQGYEQYF,TGCGCCAGCAGCCCTTCGGGACAGGGATACGAGCAGTACTTC
-,TRBV21-1,TRBJ1-2,-,CASSPRGRAVNYGYTF,TGTGCCAGCAGCCCCCGAGGCCGAGCGGTTAACTATGGCTACACCTTC
few,TRBV18,TRBJ1-1,-,CASSADSYTEAFF,TGTGCCAGCTCAGCTGACAGTTACACTGAAGCTTTCTTT
-,TRBV2,TRBJ2-2,-,CASSEQSYGELFF,TGTGCCAGCAGTGAACAGTCATACGGGGAGCTGTTTTTT
-,TRBV2,TRBJ2-2,-,CASNVGGNTGELFF,TGTGCCAGCAATGTGGGGGGAAACACCGGGGAGCTGTTTTTT
-,TRBV24-1,TRBJ2-1,TRBD2,CATSDLTSGGTDEQFF,TGTGCCACCAGTGATCTGACTAGCGGGGGAACGGATGAGCAGTTCTTC
-,TRBV2,TRBJ1-2,-,CASIAGTINYGYTF,TGTGCCAGCATAGCGGGCACCATCAACTATGGCTACACCTTC
-,TRBV6-1,TRBJ1-2,-,CASSELREGYTF,TGTGCCAGCAGTGAACTTCGTGAGGGCTACACCTTC
-,TRBV19,TRBJ2-2,TRBD2,CASSMGGYNTGELFF,TGTGCCAGTAGTATGGGGGGGTACAACACCGGGGAGCTGTTTTTT
-,TRBV11-3,TRBJ1-1,-,CASSLGQGNTEAFF,TGTGCCAGCAGCTTAGGGCAGGGGAACACTGAAGCTTTCTTT
-,TRBV21-1,TRBJ1-5,-,CASSPRARPQPQHF,TGTGCCAGCAGCCCCCGAGCCCGGCCACAGCCCCAGCATTTT
-,TRBV5-4,TRBJ2-3,TRBD1,CASSLVVGQPDTQYF,TGTGCCAGCAGCTTGGTTGTGGGACAGCCAGATACGCAGTATTTT
-,TRBV28,TRBJ2-7,-,CASSSTRLRQDMDEQYF,TGTGCCAGCAGCTCTACCCGGCTGAGACAGGATATGGACGAGCAGTACTTC
-,TRBV5-4,TRBJ1-1,-,CASSLQDTEAFF,TGTGCCAGCAGCTTACAGGACACTGAAGCTTTCTTT
-,TRBV7-9,TRBJ2-7,-,CASSPEAGRSEQYF,TGTGCCAGCAGCCCCGAGGCAGGGAGATCCGAGCAGTACTTC
-,TRBV6-1,TRBJ2-7,TRBD1,CASSASSGQGNPYEQYF,TGTGCCAGCAGTGCCAGTTCGGGACAGGGGAATCCCTACGAGCAGTACTTC
-,TRBV7-6,TRBJ1-3,-,CASSLAAPSSGNTIYF,TGTGCCAGCAGCTTAGCGGCACCTAGTTCTGGAAACACCATATATTTT
once,TRBV25-1,TRBJ1-1,TRBD1,CAVTGDRGPKGTEAFF,TGTGCAGTGACGGGGGACAGGGGGCCTAAGGGCACTGAAGCTTTCTTT
-,TRBV6-2/TRBV6-3,TRBJ1-3,-,CASSSFRESGNTIYF,TGTGCCAGCAGTTCCTTCAGGGAATCTGGAAACACCATATATTTT
-,TRBV19,TRBJ2-2,-,CASSIMQGKAGELFF,TGTGCCAGTAGTATTATGCAGGGAAAGGCCGGGGAGCTGTTTTTT
-,TRBV5-4,TRBJ2-3,TRBD1,CASSPDRGTDTQYF,TGTGCCAGCAGTCCAGACAGGGGAACAGATACGCAGTATTTT
-,TRBV4-1,TRBJ2-6,-,CASSQDLVGAASGANVLTF,TGCGCCAGCAGCCAAGATCTTGTCGGTGCCGCCTCTGGGGCCAACGTCCTGACTTTC
-,TRBV7-9,TRBJ2-7,TRBD2,CASSGRLAGVSYEQYF,TGTGCCAGCAGCGGACGACTAGCGGGGGTCTCCTACGAGCAGTACTTC
-,TRBV5-1,TRBJ2-5,TRBD2,CASSSLLAASETQYF,TGCGCCAGCAGCTCCCTCCTAGCGGCCAGTGAGACCCAGTACTTC
-,TRBV7-2,TRBJ2-5,TRBD2,CASSPGGRVGTQYF,TGTGCCAGCAGCCCGGGGGGTCGGGTTGGGACCCAGTACTTC
-,TRBV5-6,TRBJ1-2,-,CASSSGPYGYTF,TGTGCCAGCAGCTCGGGGCCTTATGGCTACACCTTC
-,TRBV6-5,TRBJ1-2,TRBD1,CASRPGQGVGGYTF,TGTGCCAGCAGACCGGGACAGGGGGTAGGCGGCTACACCTTC
-,TRBV10-3,TRBJ1-2,-,CAISESDYGYTF,TGTGCCATCAGTGAGTCGGATTATGGCTACACCTTC
once,TRBV18,TRBJ1-6,TRBD1,CASSPPSTGANSPLHF,TGTGCCAGCTCACCACCGAGCACAGGGGCCAATTCACCCCTCCACTTT
few,TRBV4-1,TRBJ1-5,-,CASSQEAGPQHF,TGCGCCAGCAGCCAAGAGGCAGGGCCCCAGCATTTT
-,TRBV2,TRBJ2-7,-,CASSQQGHPAYEQYF,TGTGCCAGCAGCCAGCAGGGCCATCCCGCCTACGAGCAGTACTTC
-,TRBV27,TRBJ2-1,TRBD1,CASRPGQGRIQFF,TGTGCCAGCAGACCGGGACAGGGGAGGATACAGTTCTTC